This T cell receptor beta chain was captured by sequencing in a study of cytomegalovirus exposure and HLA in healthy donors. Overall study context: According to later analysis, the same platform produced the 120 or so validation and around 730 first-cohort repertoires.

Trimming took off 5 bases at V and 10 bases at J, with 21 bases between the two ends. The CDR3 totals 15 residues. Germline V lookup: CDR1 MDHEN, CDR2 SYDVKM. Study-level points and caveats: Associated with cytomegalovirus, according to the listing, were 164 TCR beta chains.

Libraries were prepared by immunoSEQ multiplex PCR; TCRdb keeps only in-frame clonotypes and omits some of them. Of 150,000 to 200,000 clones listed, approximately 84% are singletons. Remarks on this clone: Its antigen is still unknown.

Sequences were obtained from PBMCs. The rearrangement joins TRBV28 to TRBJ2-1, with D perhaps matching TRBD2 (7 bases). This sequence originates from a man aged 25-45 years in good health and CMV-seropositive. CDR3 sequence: CASSGGASRVDEQFF. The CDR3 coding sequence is TGTGCCAGCAGTGGGGGGGCTAGCCGGGTGGACGAGCAGTTCTTC.